This T cell receptor beta chain was captured in a study of T cell responses to AZD1222 COVID-19 vaccine. Regarding the study as a whole: Researchers took repertoire samples only after the peak T cell response had come. Nearly half of spike-specific TCRs reportedly target variant regions that are unmutated in the B.1.351 and B.1.1.7 variants.

Trimming cost V 8 bases and J 8 bases, with 12 bases left between them. This CDR3 has 11 residues. Combined were second doses at about 4 or about 12 weeks. Remarks on this clone: The antigen remains unidentified.

Profiling relied on immunoSEQ multiplex PCR, and the TCRdb table lists in-frame clones only, not all of them. The sample has about 94,000 clones, 75% to 90% seen once; the top ten hold about 4.5%. The sample was peripheral blood, taken 28 days after the second AZD1222 dose. V usage is TRBV12-3 or TRBV12-4 and J usage is TRBJ1-2; D ambiguous. This clonotype was obtained from an adult who received the AZD1222 COVID-19 vaccine. CDR3 in DNA: TGTGCCAGCCGCCTGAGGGAAGGCTACACCTTC. Its protein is CASRLREGYTF.